This TCR beta chain is from a study of blood T cell repertoires in COVID-19. About the study: Collection of acute and convalescent COVID-19 samples took place in the United States, Italy and Spain. Sources were T cells, B-cell-depleted T cells, or PBMCs; the material itself was cDNA or gDNA.

Seattle cases were enrolled at active infection and followed longitudinally. Original processing notes: From reference gene primer amplification, estimates of nucleated cell counts were derived. Measured with immunoSEQ multiplex PCR; TCRdb has only the in-frame clones, and not every one. V, J and clone size were drawn from that table, and D and trimming were deduced from the DNA. Among 400,000 to 450,000 clones listed, 70% to 90% were seen once. The receptor's source is a woman between 50 and 59 years old with COVID-19, enrolled during active disease. The source material was peripheral blood.

Here the CDR3 DNA reads TGTGCCAGCAGTGAGGACACCGATTCACCCCTCCACTTT. Translating gives CASSEDTDSPLHF. The chain combines TRBV28 with TRBJ1-6; D is possibly TRBD1 (5 bases). CDR3 size: 13 residues. V gave up 5 bases and J gave up 8 bases, with 10 bases separating them. Germline CDR1 is MDHEN and CDR2 is SYDVKM.